Listed below are T cell receptor beta chains from one sample, sequenced in a study of shared clonotypes between healthy human individuals. Produced via immunoSEQ multiplex PCR; TCRdb's table is partial and in-frame only. The sample has some 1.4 million clones, 95% to 97% seen once; the top ten hold about 1.2%. The sequencing sample was made of naive CD4+ T cells sorted from blood. Receptors originate from a man under 40 in good health. Both conserved end residues are part of each CDR3. A D gene is named only where the DNA matches it firmly. The listing skips clone size in some rows; elsewhere it reads once, few, many or a size class.

d_call | cdr3_length | j_call | clone_size | v_call | cdr3_nt | cdr3_aa
. | 14 | TRBJ2-3 | . | TRBV28 | TGTGCCAGCAGTTCTCCGGGGGCCGGAGATACGCAGTATTTT | CASSSPGAGDTQYF
. | 14 | TRBJ2-5 | . | TRBV5-1 | TGCGCCAGCAGCTTGGGGCGGAGGGGAGAGACCCAGTACTTC | CASSLGRRGETQYF
TRBD1 | 19 | TRBJ2-5 | . | TRBV5-4 | TGTGCCAGCAGCCGAAAGGTCGTCGGACAGGGCCCCACTTACGGCCCCCCACACTTC | CASSRKVVGQGPTYGPPHF
. | 13 | TRBJ1-1 | . | TRBV5-1 | TGCGCCAGCAGCTCCCCAGGGGTCACTGAAGCTTTCTTT | CASSSPGVTEAFF
. | 14 | TRBJ1-2 | . | TRBV6-5 | TGTGCCAGCAGTACAGGGACCGCAGACTATGGCTACACCTTC | CASSTGTADYGYTF
. | 16 | TRBJ1-4 | . | TRBV5-4 | TGTGCCAGCAGCTTTAGTCCGGGAGCAACTAATGAAAAACTGTTTTTT | CASSFSPGATNEKLFF
. | 13 | TRBJ2-2 | . | TRBV5-1 | TGCGCCAGCAGCTTCATGGAGACCGGGGAGCTGTTTTTT | CASSFMETGELFF
. | 15 | TRBJ2-5 | . | TRBV7-2 | TGTGCCAGCAGCTTAGTTTTGCAGGTCCAAGAGACCCAGTACTTC | CASSLVLQVQETQYF
. | 14 | TRBJ1-5 | once | TRBV19 | TGTGCCAGTAACCCTTGGGGAGTTAATCAGCCCCAGCATTTT | CASNPWGVNQPQHF
. | 16 | TRBJ1-3 | once | TRBV11-3 | TGTGCCAGCAGCATCCGGGAGTCAGCAGCTGGAAACACCATATATTTT | CASSIRESAAGNTIYF
. | 14 | TRBJ1-3 | . | TRBV11-2 | TGTGCCAGCAGCCCAGGAGATCCTGGAAACACCATATATTTT | CASSPGDPGNTIYF
TRBD2 | 15 | TRBJ2-5 | . | TRBV5-1 | TGCGCCAGCAGCCGAGGGACTAGCGTTCAAGAGACCCAGTACTTC | CASSRGTSVQETQYF
TRBD1 | 14 | TRBJ1-2 | . | TRBV29-1 | TGCAGCGTTGAGGGGACAGGGCGTGACTATGGCTACACCTTC | CSVEGTGRDYGYTF
TRBD2 | 16 | TRBJ2-1 | . | TRBV2 | TGTGCCAGCAGTGCCCGGACTAGCGGGACGTACAATGAGCAGTTCTTC | CASSARTSGTYNEQFF
. | 14 | TRBJ2-5 | . | TRBV7-6 | TGTGCCAGCAGCTTAGGTCAGGCGACGAAGACCCAGTACTTC | CASSLGQATKTQYF
. | 10 | TRBJ2-1 | . | TRBV6-5 | TGTGCCACGACCTACAATGAGCAGTTCTTC | CATTYNEQFF
. | 15 | TRBJ2-3 | . | TRBV5-1 | TGCGCCAGCAGCTTGGGCCCCTCCCTCGCGAATGCGCAGTATTTT | CASSLGPSLANAQYF
TRBD1 | 16 | TRBJ1-1 | . | TRBV11-2 | TGTGCCAGCAGCCCGTACGGGACAGGGGCCCCGTTGGAGGCTTTCTTT | CASSPYGTGAPLEAFF
TRBD2 | 13 | TRBJ2-3 | . | TRBV11-3 | TGTGCCAGCAGCTTAGTAGGCGGGGGTACGCAGTATTTT | CASSLVGGGTQYF
. | 13 | TRBJ1-1 | . | TRBV5-4 | TGTGCCAGCAGCTTTTACGGTGGAACTGAAGCTTTCTTT | CASSFYGGTEAFF
TRBD2 | 14 | TRBJ2-1 | . | TRBV18 | TGTGCCAGCTCTCTAGCGGGAGCCTACAATGAGCAGTTCTTC | CASSLAGAYNEQFF
. | 15 | TRBJ1-1 | . | TRBV7-7 | TGTGCTAGCAGCCCGAACCGGGAAATGAACACTGAAGCTTTCTTT | CASSPNREMNTEAFF
TRBD1 | 18 | TRBJ1-1 | . | TRBV9 | TGTGCCAGCAGCGTTTTGGCAGGGGGAGCTGTTTCGGACACTGAAGCTTTCTTT | CASSVLAGGAVSDTEAFF
. | 15 | TRBJ2-2 | . | TRBV5-4 | TGTGCCAGCAGCCCGGAGGGACCCAGCACCGGGGAGCTGTTTTTT | CASSPEGPSTGELFF
. | 14 | TRBJ1-2 | . | TRBV5-1 | TGCGCCAGCAGCGGCACCGGGACACAAGATGGCTACACCTTC | CASSGTGTQDGYTF
. | 15 | TRBJ2-7 | . | TRBV7-9 | TGTGCCAGCAGCTTAGGGGCTAGTGAGGCCTACGAGCAGTACTTC | CASSLGASEAYEQYF
. | 16 | TRBJ1-3 | . | TRBV7-2 | TGTGCCAGCAGCCCGGGACGAACCTTCTCTGGAAACACCATATATTTT | CASSPGRTFSGNTIYF
TRBD1 | 18 | TRBJ2-7 | . | TRBV28 | TGTGCCAGCAGTTTGTCCGGGGGACAGGGGGCCCCGTCCTACGAGCAGTACTTC | CASSLSGGQGAPSYEQYF
. | 14 | TRBJ2-1 | . | TRBV10-3 | TGTGCCATCAGTGAGGCATTCTCCTACAATGAGCAGTTCTTC | CAISEAFSYNEQFF
. | 12 | TRBJ2-7 | . | TRBV7-9 | TGTGCCAGCGGCCTACGAAACTACGAGCAGTACTTC | CASGLRNYEQYF
. | 15 | TRBJ1-1 | . | TRBV6-5 | TGTGCCAGCAGCCCCCCGGACACGTGGAACACTGAAGCTTTCTTT | CASSPPDTWNTEAFF
TRBD2 | 14 | TRBJ2-7 | . | TRBV29-1 | TGCAGCGTTAGCCCCGGGACTAACCACTACGAGCAGTACTTC | CSVSPGTNHYEQYF
. | 16 | TRBJ1-5 | once | TRBV7-2 | TGTGCCAGCAGCCCGTATTGGGGGGCGATCATTCAGCCCCAGCATTTT | CASSPYWGAIIQPQHF
. | 14 | TRBJ1-5 | . | TRBV6-6 | TGTGCCAGCAGTTCGGGGGTCTACAATCAGCCCCAGCATTTT | CASSSGVYNQPQHF
. | 14 | TRBJ2-2 | . | TRBV2 | TGTGCCAGCAGCTTGAGAAGGGAAGTACGGGAGCTGTTTTTT | CASSLRREVRELFF
TRBD1 | 14 | TRBJ2-7 | . | TRBV19 | TGTGCCAGTAGTGCCGGACAGGGGGCGGGCGAGCAGTACTTC | CASSAGQGAGEQYF
TRBD2 | 18 | TRBJ2-2 | . | TRBV27 | TGTGCCAGCAGTTTAAGGCCAGCGGGAGGGCCGAACACCGGGGAGCTGTTTTTT | CASSLRPAGGPNTGELFF
TRBD1 | 16 | TRBJ2-6 | . | TRBV18 | TGTGCCAGCTCGGGAGACAGGGGGTCGGGGGCCAACGTCCTGACTTTC | CASSGDRGSGANVLTF
. | 13 | TRBJ1-1 | . | TRBV5-1 | TGCGCCAGCAGCTCACAGGGCTACACTGAAGCTTTCTTT | CASSSQGYTEAFF
TRBD2 | 14 | TRBJ2-7 | . | TRBV5-5 | TGTGCCAGCACTGATCGGCGCGGGAGCGACGAGCAGTACTTC | CASTDRRGSDEQYF
TRBD2 | 15 | TRBJ2-1 | . | TRBV5-4 | TGTGCCAGCAGCCCTACTAGCGGGCGTCCCAATGAGCAGTTCTTC | CASSPTSGRPNEQFF
TRBD1 | 12 | TRBJ1-5 | . | TRBV7-9 | TGTGCCAGCAGCTTAGCGACAGGGGGGAAGCATTTT | CASSLATGGKHF
. | 14 | TRBJ2-7 | . | TRBV5-1 | TGCGCCAGCAGCCCGGGGGCAGTGTCCTACGAGCAGTACTTC | CASSPGAVSYEQYF
. | 14 | TRBJ2-1 | . | TRBV5-4 | TGTGCCAGCAGAAATTCGGGCTCCTACAATGAGCAGTTCTTC | CASRNSGSYNEQFF